One sample yielded the 27 T cell receptor beta chains listed below, sequenced in a study of T-cell memory formation after mild COVID-19. Via MiXCR, TCRdb re-called the 5' RACE reads, giving one row per CDR3 protein. Of around 390,000 distinct CDR3 sequences in the sample, approximately 15% were seen once. The source material was PBMCs or a T cell subset sorted from them (not recorded which). These receptors all come from a young man who had mild COVID-19 (a few samples of this study predate the infection). Cell type and time point are not known.

The chain carries TRBV7-9 and TRBJ1-5, with 7 bases lining up with TRBD1. The CDR3 covers 15 residues. Germline V CDR1 and CDR2: SEHNR, FQNEAQ (reference sequence). V dropped 5 bases and J dropped 4; count of bases not matched to a gene: 8. CDR3 loop: CASSPGQAGNQPQHF. CDR3 bases: TGTGCCAGCAGCCCCGGACAGGCTGGGAATCAGCCCCAGCATTTT.

This clonotype was detected only a few times. V is TRBV6-2 or TRBV6-3 and J is TRBJ2-5; tentatively, D is TRBD2 (6 bases). Germline CDR1 and CDR2: MNHEY and SVGEGT. V was clipped by 7 bases and J by 1 base, with 19 bases between them. CDR3 length equals 16 residues. CDR3 sequence reads: CASTTILGGSQETQYF. CDR3 nucleotides: TGTGCCAGCACCACCATCCTGGGGGGTTCCCAAGAGACCCAGTACTTC.

Only a few counts were recorded for this clonotype. The chain has TRBV6-1 and TRBJ1-5, with a possible D match to TRBD1 (5 bases). V was clipped by 2 bases and J by 2 bases, with 7 bases between them. Germline V CDR1 and CDR2: MNHNS, SASEGT. The CDR3 is 14 amino acids. The CDR3 region has the DNA TGTGCCAGCAGTGAATGGGGGGGCAATCAGCCCCAGCATTTT. Translated, it gives CASSEWGGNQPQHF.

The chain links TRBV7-2 to TRBJ1-1, with D possibly TRBD1 on 6 matching bases. Germline CDR1 SGHTA, CDR2 FQGNSA. The length of the CDR3 is 16 residues. Trimming took off 5 bases at V and 4 bases at J, with 20 bases between the two ends. Written as DNA, the CDR3 is TGTGCCAGCAGCCAATCCCAGGCCACAGGGCGCACTGAAGCTTTCTTT. Translating it yields CASSQSQATGRTEAFF. The full variable domain, completed using reference TRBV7-2 and TRBJ1-1, is GAGVSQSPSNKVTEKGKDVELRCDPISGHTALYWYRQSLGQGLEFLIYFQGNSAPDKSGLPSDRFSAERTGGSVSTLTIQRTQQEDSAVYLCASSQSQATGRTEAFFGQGTRLTVV.

The chain combines TRBV29-1 with TRBJ2-1; D gene ambiguous. V lost 6 bases and J 5 bases, leaving 11 bases between the germline ends. Germline V CDR1 and CDR2: SQVTM, ANQGSEA. This CDR3 has 12 residues. This CDR3 reads CSVDLLHNEQFF. CDR3 coding DNA: TGCAGCGTAGACCTTCTGCACAATGAGCAGTTCTTC.

This clonotype was counted between two and nine times. The V gene is TRBV28, the J gene TRBJ1-1; 8 bases fit TRBD1. The CDR3 is 12 amino acids. The J segment lost 8 bases and the V segment lost 4 bases, leaving 3 bases of the junction unmatched. Germline V gene sequence: CDR1 MDHEN, CDR2 SYDVKM. The CDR3 reads CASSSRDREAFF. CDR3 nucleotide sequence: TGTGCCAGCAGTTCCCGGGACAGGGAAGCTTTCTTT. The whole variable domain, filled in from reference TRBV28 and TRBJ1-1, reads DVKVTQSSRYLVKRTGEKVFLECVQDMDHENMFWYRQDPGLGLRLIYFSYDVKMKEKGDIPEGYSVSREKKERFSLILESASTNQTSMYLCASSSRDREAFFGQGTRLTVV.

V and J are TRBV5-1 and TRBJ1-2; 11 positions match TRBD1. This CDR3 region has 14 residues. The V gene end was trimmed by 4 bases and the J gene end by 7 bases; junction bases not matched to a gene: 6. Germline V gives CDR1 SGHRS, CDR2 YFSETQ. The CDR3 reads CASSQGQGEVGYTF. The CDR3 DNA reads TGCGCCAGCAGCCAGGGACAGGGGGAAGTTGGCTACACCTTC.

The gene calls are TRBV4-3 and TRBJ1-1; no reliable D call. This CDR3 is 16 amino acids long. Germline V gene data show CDR1 as LGHNA and CDR2 as YSLEER. The V end was cut by 0 bases, the J end by 4 bases, with 15 bases between. The CDR3 DNA follows: TGCGCCAGCAGCCAAGAAGGTGGGCACCCAAGCACTGAAGCTTTCTTT. As protein: CASSQEGGHPSTEAFF.

The sample holds a few counts of this clonotype. This rearrangement joins TRBV6-6 to TRBJ2-1, with 8 nucleotides matching TRBD1. J gave up 6 bases and V 1 base, and 5 bases lay outside the gene matches. This CDR3 is built from 15 residues. CDR1 and CDR2 (germline): MNHNY, SVGAGI (reference sequence). CDR3 amino acids: CASSYWGTGGNEQFF. DNA of the CDR3: TGTGCCAGCAGTTACTGGGGCACAGGGGGCAATGAGCAGTTCTTC.

There are a few counts of this clonotype. V is TRBV6-5 and J is TRBJ1-3; no firm D call. The CDR3 consists of 14 residues. The germline V gene has CDR1 MNHEY and CDR2 SVGAGI. Trimming removed 4 bases from V and 0 bases from J, with 7 bases in between. CDR3 DNA: TGTGCCAGCAGTTTTCTCCACTCTGGAAACACCATATATTTT. This gives the protein CASSFLHSGNTIYF.

This clonotype came up a few times. The chain combines TRBV27 with TRBJ1-4; a possible D gene is TRBD1 (5 bases). In germline, CDR1 is MNHEY, CDR2 SMNVEV (reference sequence). The CDR3 spans 14 residues. The V end lost 4 bases, the J end lost 8 bases, and 14 bases lay between the germline ends. CDR3 sequence: CASSSTESREKLFF. The CDR3 DNA follows: TGTGCCAGCAGTTCGACAGAAAGTAGGGAAAAACTGTTTTTT.

This clonotype appeared a few times. The chain combines TRBV4-1 with TRBJ2-5; tentatively, D is TRBD2 (5 bases). Germline CDR1 MGHRA, CDR2 YSYEKL. The V and J ends lost 1 base and 2 bases respectively, with 11 bases between them. The CDR3 totals 15 residues. For the CDR3, the DNA is TGCGCCAGCAGCCAAGTCGAGGGTTCTCAAGAGACCCAGTACTTC. Translated: CASSQVEGSQETQYF.

The chain joins TRBV24-1 to TRBJ1-1, with D unclear. The CDR3 is 11 amino acids. The germline V and J ends were trimmed by 7 bases and 6 bases, with 8 bases remaining between them. Germline lookup yields CDR1 KGHDR and CDR2 SFDVKD. The CDR3, as DNA: TGTGCCACCAGCTTCGTACCTGAAGCTTTCTTT. Translating gives CATSFVPEAFF.

The rearrangement joins TRBV3-1 to TRBJ1-1; no clear D gene. Germline CDR1 is LGHDT and CDR2 is YNNKEL (reference sequence). The CDR3 sequence is 15 residues long. V shed 0 bases and J shed 2 bases, with 10 bases lying between them. CDR3 DNA: TGTGCCAGCAGCCAAGACCGCGTCCCTAACACTGAAGCTTTCTTT. As protein: CASSQDRVPNTEAFF.

This clonotype was observed a handful of times. This rearrangement joins TRBV6-5 to TRBJ1-2; 7 bases fit TRBD1. V gave up 8 bases and J gave up 1 base; unmatched junction bases: 7. The CDR3 contains 14 residues. Germline CDR1 and CDR2: MNHEY and SVGAGI. The CDR3 DNA sequence: TGTGCCAGCGCCCGGGACAGTGATAACTATGGCTACACCTTC. Translated: CASARDSDNYGYTF.

The chain couples TRBV24-1 to TRBJ1-2; D may be TRBD1 (6 bases). Germline V gene data show CDR1 as KGHDR and CDR2 as SFDVKD. The CDR3 is made up of 12 amino acids. Trimming removed 2 bases at V and 14 bases at J, with 14 bases between. The CDR3: CATSDSDRRWTF. As DNA, the CDR3 is TGTGCCACCAGTGATTCCGACAGGAGGTGGACCTTC.

This clonotype has only a few counts. V is TRBV6-5 and J is TRBJ1-6, with a tentative D call TRBD1 (5 bases). Germline assignment: CDR1 MNHEY and CDR2 SVGAGI. Trimming pared 5 bases from V and 10 bases from J, leaving 15 bases between. This CDR3 is built from 14 residues. As DNA, the CDR3 is TGTGCCAGCAGTCCCCACAGCCGGGGCTCACCCCTCCACTTT. Translated, it gives CASSPHSRGSPLHF.

J is TRBJ2-3 and V is TRBV28; D remains unclear. V was clipped by 6 bases and J by 2 bases, with 9 bases between them. The CDR3 totals 13 residues. Germline CDR1 reads MDHEN; CDR2 reads SYDVKM. Here the CDR3 reads CASRGVITDTQYF. In nucleotides, the CDR3 is TGTGCCAGCAGAGGAGTCATCACAGATACGCAGTATTTT.

This clonotype was detected ten times or more. V and J are TRBV7-2 and TRBJ2-5; 11 bases map to TRBD1. The CDR3 totals 16 residues. Germline assignment: CDR1 SGHTA and CDR2 FQGNSA. V shed 5 bases, J shed 2 bases, and the junction held 7 bases outside the gene matches. The CDR3 loop is CASSHRTGGRQETQYF. CDR3 in DNA: TGTGCCAGCAGCCATCGGACAGGGGGCAGGCAAGAGACCCAGTACTTC. Full variable domain (missing parts from reference TRBV7-2 and TRBJ2-5): GAGVSQSPSNKVTEKGKDVELRCDPISGHTALYWYRQSLGQGLEFLIYFQGNSAPDKSGLPSDRFSAERTGGSVSTLTIQRTQQEDSAVYLCASSHRTGGRQETQYFGPGTRLLVL.

This clonotype showed up just a few times. This sequence joins TRBV20-1 and TRBJ2-3, with TRBD1 matching over 7 bases. V shed 5 bases and J 1 base; nucleotides not matched to a gene: 3. Germline V CDR1 and CDR2: DFQATT, SNEGSKA (reference sequence). The CDR3 runs 13 residues. The CDR3: CSAWDSCTDTQYF. The CDR3 nucleotides are TGCAGTGCTTGGGACAGTTGCACAGATACGCAGTATTTT.

This clonotype was seen only once. The V gene is TRBV7-2, the J gene TRBJ2-3, with D perhaps matching TRBD1 (6 bases). The germline V gene has CDR1 SGHTA and CDR2 FQGNSA. This CDR3 contains 15 residues. With 4 bases removed from V and 2 bases from J, the gap between germline ends came to 13 bases. For the CDR3, the DNA is TGTGCCAGCAGCTACGGGGACACCCTCACAGATACGCAGTATTTT. Translation gives CASSYGDTLTDTQYF.

This chain links TRBV7-9 with TRBJ2-5; the match to TRBD1 covers 10 bases. This CDR3 is 16 amino acids long. The ends lost 5 bases at V and 3 bases at J; junction bases unmatched: 9. The V gene's germline CDR1 is SEHNR and CDR2 FQNEAQ (reference sequence). The CDR3 spells CASSAPPGTGEETQYF. The CDR3 DNA is TGTGCCAGCAGCGCACCACCGGGGACAGGGGAAGAGACCCAGTACTTC.

This clonotype has a handful of counts. The chain is built from TRBV7-6 and TRBJ1-1; possible D gene TRBD1, 5 bases. V gave up 6 bases and J gave up 1 base, with 12 bases separating them. Germline V lookup: CDR1 SGHVS, CDR2 FNYEAQ. This CDR3 comprises 14 residues. The CDR3 region has the DNA TGTGCCAGCAGTCGAGACAGTACGAACACTGAAGCTTTCTTT. Translated, it gives CASSRDSTNTEAFF.

V gene TRBV14 combines with J gene TRBJ2-3; maybe TRBD2 (6 bases). The V gene's germline CDR1 is SGHDN and CDR2 FVKESK. This CDR3 spans 14 amino acids. V was pared by 7 bases and J by 0 bases, with 11 bases between. DNA of the CDR3: TGTGCCAGCATTCCCGGGACTAGCACAGATACGCAGTATTTT. It codes for CASIPGTSTDTQYF.

This chain joins TRBV24-1 and TRBJ2-2; D might be TRBD1 (5 bases). The CDR3 length is 17 residues. V gave up 2 bases and J gave up 4 bases, with 16 bases separating them. In germline, CDR1 is KGHDR, CDR2 SFDVKD. The CDR3, as DNA: TGTGCCACCAGTGATTCCCACTGGGGCCGTAGCACCGGGGAGCTGTTTTTT. Translated: CATSDSHWGRSTGELFF.

This clonotype was recorded many times. The rearrangement uses TRBV6-5 and TRBJ1-4; no definite D call. The CDR3 loop spans 17 amino acids. In germline, CDR1 is MNHEY, CDR2 SVGAGI. V was cut by 0 bases and J by 0 bases, with 11 bases left in between. DNA for the CDR3: TGTGCCAGCAGTTACTCCCGTAGAACTGCAACTAATGAAAAACTGTTTTTT. It yields the protein CASSYSRRTATNEKLFF.

Only a few counts were recorded for this clonotype. J is TRBJ2-1 and V is TRBV11-2; tentatively, D is TRBD1 or TRBD2 (5 bases each). The CDR3 totals 17 residues. The germline gives CDR1 SGHAT, CDR2 FQNNGV. V lost 2 bases, J lost 7 bases, and 21 bases lay in between. This CDR3 is CASSLSRGQGRLNEQFF. CDR3 coding DNA: TGTGCCAGCAGCTTAAGTCGCGGTCAGGGACGGTTGAATGAGCAGTTCTTC.